This T cell receptor (beta chain) was recovered during a study of T cell responses to AZD1222 COVID-19 vaccine. Study-wide results and limits: Across spike, vaccine-associated CD4 TCRs were found, dominant at 160-218 and 743-854.

In its sample, this clone was seen once. Its cognate antigen is unknown. The CDR3 runs 18 residues. V was trimmed by 3 bases and J by 0 bases, leaving 18 bases between them. Germline values: CDR1 LNHDA, CDR2 SQIVND (reference sequence). Measured with immunoSEQ multiplex PCR; TCRdb has only the in-frame clones, and not every one. The table has about 150,000 clones, about 91% seen once. The V gene is TRBV19, the J gene TRBJ1-5, with D possibly being TRBD1 (5 bases). This receptor was obtained from an adult in good health. The sequenced sample was peripheral blood, obtained on day 0 of AZD1222 vaccination. For the CDR3, the DNA is TGTGCCAGTAGTATTTCGGGGGTCGTGACGAATAGCAATCAGCCCCAGCATTTT. Translating gives CASSISGVVTNSNQPQHF.